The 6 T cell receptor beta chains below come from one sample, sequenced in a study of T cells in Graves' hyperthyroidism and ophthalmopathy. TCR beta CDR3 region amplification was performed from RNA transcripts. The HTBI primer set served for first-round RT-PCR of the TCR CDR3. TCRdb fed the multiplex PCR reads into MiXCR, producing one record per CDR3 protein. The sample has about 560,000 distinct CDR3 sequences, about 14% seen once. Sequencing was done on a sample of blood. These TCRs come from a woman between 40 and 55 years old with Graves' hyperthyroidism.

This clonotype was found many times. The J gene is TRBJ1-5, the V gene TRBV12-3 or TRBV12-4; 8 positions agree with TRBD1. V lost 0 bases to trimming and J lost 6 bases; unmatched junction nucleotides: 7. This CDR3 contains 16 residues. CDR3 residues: CASSLAGQGIGQPQHF. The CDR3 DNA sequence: TGTGCCAGCAGTTTAGCTGGACAGGGTATCGGTCAGCCCCAGCATTTT.

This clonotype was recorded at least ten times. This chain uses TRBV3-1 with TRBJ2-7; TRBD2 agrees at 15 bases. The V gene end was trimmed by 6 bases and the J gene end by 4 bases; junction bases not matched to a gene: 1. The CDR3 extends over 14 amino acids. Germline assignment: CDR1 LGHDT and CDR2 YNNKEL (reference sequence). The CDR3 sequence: CASRGTSGRYEQYF. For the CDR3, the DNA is TGTGCCAGCAGGGGGACTAGCGGGAGGTACGAGCAGTACTTC.

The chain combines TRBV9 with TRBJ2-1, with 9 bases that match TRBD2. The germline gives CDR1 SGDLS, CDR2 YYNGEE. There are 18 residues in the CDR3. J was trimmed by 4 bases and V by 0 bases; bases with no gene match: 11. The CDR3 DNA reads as TGTGCCAGCAGCGTAGAGGCTTGGGGCGGGAGGGCTTACAATGAGCAGTTCTTC. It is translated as CASSVEAWGGRAYNEQFF.

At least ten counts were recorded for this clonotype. DNA for the CDR3: TGTGCCAGCAGTGAAGCGGGGGGGGGCGGCGAAGCTTTCTTT. Its translation: CASSEAGGGGEAFF. The chain joins TRBV6-1 to TRBJ1-1; TRBD1 might be the D (6 bases). In germline, CDR1 is MNHNS, CDR2 SASEGT. The CDR3 contains 14 residues. V was shortened by 0 bases and J by 8 bases, with 13 bases between the two germline ends.

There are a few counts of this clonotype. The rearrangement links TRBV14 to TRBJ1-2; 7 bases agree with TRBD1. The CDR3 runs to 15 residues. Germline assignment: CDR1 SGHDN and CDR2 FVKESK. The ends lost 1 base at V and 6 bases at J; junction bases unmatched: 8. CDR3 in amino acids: CASSQGTDRSDGYTF. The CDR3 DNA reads TGTGCCAGCAGCCAAGGAACGGACAGGTCAGATGGCTACACCTTC.

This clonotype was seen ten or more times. The CDR3 region is CSARSPGVEQFF. CDR3 bases: TGCAGTGCTAGATCTCCGGGAGTTGAGCAGTTCTTC. The genes are TRBV20-1 and TRBJ2-1; maybe TRBD2 (6 bases). Deletions cut 2 bases from V and 9 bases from J, with 11 bases between. This CDR3 has 12 amino acids. Looked up from germline, CDR1 is DFQATT and CDR2 is SNEGSKA (reference sequence).